Here is one T cell receptor beta chain with its context. The antigen this receptor binds is unknown. No much larger clone exists at a distance of one base, and base qualities are not known. Patients with autoimmune disease history or receiving systemic immunosuppression were excluded from the trial. Peripheral blood for TCR sequencing was collected from all dose cohorts at baseline, on cycle 4 day 1, and on cycle 7 day 1. Samples came from an open-label, multicenter, first-in-human phase I dose-escalation trial of ivuxolimab. Adults with locally advanced or metastatic melanoma, renal cell carcinoma, hepatocellular carcinoma or head and neck squamous cell carcinoma were enrolled in the trial. Before TCR sequencing, CD4+ T cells and CD8+ T cells were sorted from peripheral blood as separate populations. This specimen comes from a study of OX40 agonist ivuxolimab in advanced cancers. For the wider study: Ivuxolimab was a fully human IgG2 agonistic monoclonal antibody targeting the costimulatory receptor OX40 (CD134). The purpose of peripheral TCRbeta sequencing was to test whether ivuxolimab changed TCR sequence diversity and led to clonal T-cell expansion. Three dose-escalation patients achieved partial responses, one with hepatocellular carcinoma and two with cutaneous melanoma. The monotherapy dose-escalation portion (N of about 50 patients) of the phase I ivuxolimab trial is reported in the paper. Of the roughly 51 patients in dose escalation, about 19 had hepatocellular carcinoma, about 15 had melanoma, 9 had renal cell carcinoma and 9 had head and neck cancer. In the dose-escalation cohort, 82.7% of patients were male, and the mean age was roughly 60 years, with a range of roughly 20 to 80. Prior anti-PD-1, anti-PD-L1 or anti-CTLA-4 therapy was permitted, and checkpoint inhibitors had been received by about 37% of dose-escalation patients. Intravenous ivuxolimab was administered to patients every 2 weeks at six dose levels: 0.01, 0.1, 0.3, 1.5, 3 and 10 mg/kg. Summary of the overall study and its limitations: At doses from 0.1 to 3.0 mg/kg, clonal expansion was seen in both CD4+ and CD8+ blood T cells between baseline and week 6. Low levels of normalized T-cell clonal expansion were also seen in some patients who did not respond. In the 0.1-3.0 mg/kg groups, partial responders were among the patients with the lowest normalized peripheral clonal expansion, particularly in CD8+ T cells. Antigen specificity was not determined for the clonally expanded peripheral T cells. After ivuxolimab, expanded clones were on average more numerous among CD8+ T cells than among CD4+ T cells.

Genomic DNA was extracted from sorted cells for sequencing of the TCRbeta CDR3 region. The immunoSEQ Assay was used to sequence the TCRbeta CDR3 regions. Imported from immuneACCESS, the table was reduced by TCRdb to in-frame sequences with V and J called. These copies leave out some clones; in studies compared against another copy, an unresolved V gene accounts for under half, and the cause of the remainder is not known. Within this sample are about 65,000 clones, with approximately 80% of them counted one time only. The ten largest account for 1.5% to 2.5% of the sample. V and J are truncated by 1 base and 4 bases respectively, leaving an intervening sequence of 9 bases. Via the germline V gene (reference sequence), CDR1 is GTSNPN and CDR2 SVGIG. There are 13 amino acids in the CDR3, from cysteine to phenylalanine inclusive. The sequence is cut down to CDR3 DNA, 39 bases in frame from base 1.

The TCR sequence derives from an adult with an advanced solid tumor such as melanoma, head and neck, liver or kidney cancer. Here the chain combines TRBV30 and TRBJ2-3, with the D gene call left open. The sample here was CD4+ or CD8+ T cells sorted from blood, taken in a trial of the OX40 agonist ivuxolimab. This receptor has the CDR3 CAWSGKASDTQYF. The DNA is TGTGCCTGGAGTGGTAAAGCTTCAGATACGCAGTATTTT. Supplemented by the reference TRBV30 and TRBJ2-3 proteins around the CDR3, the complete variable domain is SQTIHQWPATLVQPVGSPLSLECTVEGTSNPNLYWYRQAAGRGLQLLFYSVGIGQISSEVPQNLSASRPQDRQFILSSKKLLLSDSGFYLCAWSGKASDTQYFGPGTRLTVL.